The clone carrying this T cell receptor (beta chain) was seen ten or more times. Its antigen remains unidentified. Every diagnosis used clinical symptoms, serum thyroxine and TRAb, thyroid ultrasound and orbital computed tomography. Looked up from germline, CDR1 is KGHSH and CDR2 is LQKENI. The CDR3 loop spans 12 amino acids. The germline V and J ends were trimmed by 0 bases and 8 bases, with 7 bases remaining between them. These data originate in a study of T cells in Graves' hyperthyroidism and ophthalmopathy. Notes on the study in general: Separation of ophthalmopathy from stable hyperthyroidism was achieved by a 13 V-J model.

Amplified TCR beta CDR3 regions derived from RNA transcripts. The primer set for the first-round RT-PCR of the TCR CDR3 was HTBI. In TCRdb, the multiplex PCR reads were re-called with MiXCR into one record per CDR3 protein. The sample yields 550,000 to 650,000 distinct CDR3 sequences, around 15% seen once. The sequence was collected from a woman between 35 and 50 years old with Graves' hyperthyroidism. The sample comprised blood. The rearrangement links TRBV18 to TRBJ1-1; a possible D gene is TRBD1 (5 bases). In DNA form, the CDR3 reads TGTGCCAGCTCACCACCGGGGGTCGAAGCTTTCTTT. Amino acids: CASSPPGVEAFF.